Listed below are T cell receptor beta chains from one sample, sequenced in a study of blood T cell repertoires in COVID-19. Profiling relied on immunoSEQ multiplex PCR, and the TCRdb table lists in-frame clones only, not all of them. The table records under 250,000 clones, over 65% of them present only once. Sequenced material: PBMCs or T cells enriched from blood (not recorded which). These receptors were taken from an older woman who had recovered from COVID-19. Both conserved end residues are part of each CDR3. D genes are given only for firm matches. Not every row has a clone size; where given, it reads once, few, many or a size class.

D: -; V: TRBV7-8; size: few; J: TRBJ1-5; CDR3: CASSVDSFNQPQHF; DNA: TGTGCCAGCAGCGTCGACAGCTTCAATCAGCCCCAGCATTTT
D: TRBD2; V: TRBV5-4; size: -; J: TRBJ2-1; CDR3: CASSLAGGGYNEQFF; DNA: TGTGCCAGCAGCTTGGCGGGGGGAGGATACAATGAGCAGTTCTTC
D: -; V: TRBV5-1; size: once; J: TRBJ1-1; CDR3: CASSLRSLGGGAFF; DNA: TGCGCCAGCAGCTTGAGGTCGCTAGGGGGTGGAGCTTTCTTT
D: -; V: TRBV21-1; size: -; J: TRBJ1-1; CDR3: CASSKEDRYKNTEAFF; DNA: TGTGCCAGCAGCAAAGAAGACAGGTATAAAAACACTGAAGCTTTCTTT
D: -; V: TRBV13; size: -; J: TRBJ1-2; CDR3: CASSPASAGLFGYTF; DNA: TGTGCCAGCAGCCCCGCCTCGGCAGGGCTATTTGGCTACACCTTC
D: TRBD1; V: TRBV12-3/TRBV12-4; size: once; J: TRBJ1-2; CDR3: CASSSTGEGYTF; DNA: TGTGCCAGCAGTTCGACAGGGGAAGGCTACACCTTC
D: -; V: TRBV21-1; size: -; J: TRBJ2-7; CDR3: CASSKVRGTGSYEQYF; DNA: TGTGCCAGCAGCAAAGTGAGGGGGACAGGGTCCTACGAGCAGTACTTC
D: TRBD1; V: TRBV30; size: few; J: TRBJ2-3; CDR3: CAWSQGQAVGDTQYF; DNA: TGTGCCTGGAGTCAGGGACAGGCCGTAGGAGATACGCAGTATTTT
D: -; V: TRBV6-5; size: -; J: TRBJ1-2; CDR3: CASSRTDSGLGGYTF; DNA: TGTGCCAGCAGTCGAACGGACAGTGGACTAGGAGGCTACACCTTC
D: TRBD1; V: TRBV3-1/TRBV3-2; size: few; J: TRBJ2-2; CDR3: CASSQVSGQGAFGELFF; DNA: TGTGCCAGCAGCCAAGTGTCGGGACAGGGGGCATTCGGGGAGCTGTTTTTT
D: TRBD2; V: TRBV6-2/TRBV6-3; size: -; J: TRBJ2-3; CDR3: CASSYGSSGSTDTQYF; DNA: TGTGCCAGCAGTTACGGTTCTAGCGGGAGCACAGATACGCAGTATTTT
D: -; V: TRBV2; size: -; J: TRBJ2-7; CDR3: CASTTGRSTEQYF; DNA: TGTGCCAGTACTACAGGGAGATCTACCGAGCAGTACTTC
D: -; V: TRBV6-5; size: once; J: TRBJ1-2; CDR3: CASQDTNYGYTF; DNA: TGTGCCAGCCAAGACACCAACTATGGCTACACCTTC
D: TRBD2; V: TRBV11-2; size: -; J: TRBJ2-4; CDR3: CASSLGTGEGIQYF; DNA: TGTGCCAGCAGCTTAGGAACGGGGGAGGGCATTCAGTACTTC
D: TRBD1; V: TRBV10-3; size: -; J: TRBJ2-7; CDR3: CAISADRRSYEQYF; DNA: TGTGCCATCAGTGCGGACAGGAGATCCTACGAGCAGTACTTC
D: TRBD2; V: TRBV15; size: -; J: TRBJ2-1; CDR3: CATSGTSDYNEQFF; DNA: TGTGCCACCAGCGGTACTAGCGACTACAATGAGCAGTTCTTC
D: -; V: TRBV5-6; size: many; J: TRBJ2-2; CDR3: CASSLDTGSTGELFF; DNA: TGTGCCAGCAGCTTAGATACAGGGAGTACCGGGGAGCTGTTTTTT
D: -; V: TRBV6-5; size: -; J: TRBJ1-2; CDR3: CASSNLLRGFYGYTF; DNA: TGTGCCAGCAGTAACCTCCTACGGGGATTCTATGGCTACACCTTC
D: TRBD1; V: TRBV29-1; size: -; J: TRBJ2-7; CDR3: CSVLRQGAGEQYF; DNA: TGCAGCGTTCTTAGACAGGGGGCTGGTGAGCAGTACTTC
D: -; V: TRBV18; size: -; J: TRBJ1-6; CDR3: CASSTTPYNSPLHF; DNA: TGTGCCAGCTCGACAACCCCCTATAATTCACCCCTCCACTTT
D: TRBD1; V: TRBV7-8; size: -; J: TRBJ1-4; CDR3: CASSFGTGVEKLFF; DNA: TGTGCCAGCAGCTTTGGGACAGGGGTGGAAAAACTGTTTTTT
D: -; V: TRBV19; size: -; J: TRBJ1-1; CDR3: CASSIRGQKGRGTEAFF; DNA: TGTGCCAGTAGTATAAGGGGACAAAAAGGAAGGGGCACTGAAGCTTTCTTT
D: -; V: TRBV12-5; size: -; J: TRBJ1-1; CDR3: CASGLVPGNTEAFF; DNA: TGTGCTAGTGGTTTGGTACCAGGGAACACTGAAGCTTTCTTT
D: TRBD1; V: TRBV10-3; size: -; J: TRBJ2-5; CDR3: CAISRQGGETQYF; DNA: TGTGCCATCAGCCGACAGGGGGGGGAGACCCAGTACTTC
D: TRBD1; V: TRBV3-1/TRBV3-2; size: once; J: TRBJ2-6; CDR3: CASSQGDTGTVGANVLTF; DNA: TGTGCCAGCAGCCAAGGGGACACTGGGACAGTAGGGGCCAACGTCCTGACTTTC
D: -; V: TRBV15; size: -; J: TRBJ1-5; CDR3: CATSPSTGFSNQPQHF; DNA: TGTGCCACCAGCCCATCGACAGGATTTAGCAATCAGCCCCAGCATTTT
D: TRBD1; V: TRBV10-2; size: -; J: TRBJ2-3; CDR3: CASSGTGGIADTQYF; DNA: TGCGCCAGCAGTGGGACAGGGGGGATCGCAGATACGCAGTATTTT
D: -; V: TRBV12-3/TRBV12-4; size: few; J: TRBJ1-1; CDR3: CASSLAADTEAFF; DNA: TGTGCCAGCAGTTTAGCTGCGGACACTGAAGCTTTCTTT
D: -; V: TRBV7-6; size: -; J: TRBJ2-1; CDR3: CASSLRAGTYEQFF; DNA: TGTGCCAGCAGCTTAAGGGCGGGTACTTATGAGCAGTTCTTC
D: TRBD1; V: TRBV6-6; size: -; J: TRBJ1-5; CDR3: CASSRTPGQSEVRNQPQHF; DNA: TGTGCCAGCAGCCGAACCCCGGGACAGTCGGAAGTCCGCAATCAGCCCCAGCATTTT
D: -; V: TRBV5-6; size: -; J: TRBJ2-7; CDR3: CASSQGALYPFYEQYF; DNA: TGTGCCAGCAGCCAAGGAGCTCTCTACCCTTTCTACGAGCAGTACTTC